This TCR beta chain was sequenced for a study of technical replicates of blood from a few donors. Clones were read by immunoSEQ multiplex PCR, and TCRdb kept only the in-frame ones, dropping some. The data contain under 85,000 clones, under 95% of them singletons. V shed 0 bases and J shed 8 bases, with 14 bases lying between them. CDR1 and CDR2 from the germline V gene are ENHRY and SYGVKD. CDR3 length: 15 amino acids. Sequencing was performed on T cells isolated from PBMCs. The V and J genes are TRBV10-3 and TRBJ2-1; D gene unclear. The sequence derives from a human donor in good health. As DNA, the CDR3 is TGTGCCATCAGTGAGTCCTCACTCCTTATGGATGAGCAGTTCTTC. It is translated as CAISESSLLMDEQFF.